This record looks at one TCR beta chain sequence and its context. The V gene's germline CDR1 is SNHLY and CDR2 FYNNEI. The CDR3 is made up of 14 amino acids. Germline trimming cut 7 bases from V and 5 bases from J; bases unmatched to any gene: 7. These data are taken from a study of T cell changes during pregnancy in multiple sclerosis. Sequencing used immunoSEQ multiplex PCR; TCRdb keeps in-frame clones, though not all of them. The table lists roughly 60,000 clones, roughly 92% of them singletons. This clonotype was obtained from a female donor with multiple sclerosis, enrolled in a pregnancy study. V is TRBV2 and J is TRBJ2-2, with 7 nucleotides matching TRBD2. Sequenced material: peripheral blood, taken in the second trimester of pregnancy. CDR3 loop: CASNPQAGTGELFF. In nucleotides, the CDR3 is TGTGCCAGCAATCCCCAAGCGGGGACCGGGGAGCTGTTTTTT.